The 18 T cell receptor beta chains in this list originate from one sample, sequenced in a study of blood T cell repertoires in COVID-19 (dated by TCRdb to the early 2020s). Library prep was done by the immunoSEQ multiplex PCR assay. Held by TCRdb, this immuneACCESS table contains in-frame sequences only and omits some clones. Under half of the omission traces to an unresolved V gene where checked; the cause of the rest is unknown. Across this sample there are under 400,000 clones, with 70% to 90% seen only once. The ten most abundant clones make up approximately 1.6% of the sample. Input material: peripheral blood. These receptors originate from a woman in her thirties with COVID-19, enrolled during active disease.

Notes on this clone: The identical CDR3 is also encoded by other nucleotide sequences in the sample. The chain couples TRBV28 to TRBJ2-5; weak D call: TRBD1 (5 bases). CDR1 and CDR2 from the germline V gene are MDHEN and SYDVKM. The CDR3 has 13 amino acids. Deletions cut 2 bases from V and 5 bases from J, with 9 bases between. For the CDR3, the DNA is TGTGCCAGCAGTTTAGCAGGGCTGGAGACCCAGTACTTC. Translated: CASSLAGLETQYF.

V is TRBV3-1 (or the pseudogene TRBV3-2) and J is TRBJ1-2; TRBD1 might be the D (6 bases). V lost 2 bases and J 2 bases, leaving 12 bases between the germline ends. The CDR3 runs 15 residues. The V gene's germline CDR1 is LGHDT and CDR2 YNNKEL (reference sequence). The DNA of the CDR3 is TGTGCCAGCAGCCAAACGCGAGGACAGAACTATGGCTACACCTTC. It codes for CASSQTRGQNYGYTF.

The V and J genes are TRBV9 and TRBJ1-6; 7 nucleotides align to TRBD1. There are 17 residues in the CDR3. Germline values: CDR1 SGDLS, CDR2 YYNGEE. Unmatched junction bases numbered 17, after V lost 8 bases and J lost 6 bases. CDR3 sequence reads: CARPGTVRCTSNSPLHF. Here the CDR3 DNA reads TGTGCCAGACCCGGGACAGTACGTTGTACTAGTAATTCACCCCTCCACTTT.

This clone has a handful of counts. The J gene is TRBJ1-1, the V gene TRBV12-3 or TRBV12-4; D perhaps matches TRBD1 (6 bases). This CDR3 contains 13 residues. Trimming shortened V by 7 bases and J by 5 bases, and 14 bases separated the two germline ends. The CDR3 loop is CASTLQGGTEAFF. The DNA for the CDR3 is TGTGCCAGCACACTACAGGGTGGAACTGAAGCTTTCTTT.

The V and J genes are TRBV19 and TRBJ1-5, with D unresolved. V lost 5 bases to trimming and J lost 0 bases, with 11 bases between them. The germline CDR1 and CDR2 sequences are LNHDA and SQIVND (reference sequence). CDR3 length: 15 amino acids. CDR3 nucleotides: TGTGCCAGTAGTTCGAGAGCTTATAGCAATCAGCCCCAGCATTTT. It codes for CASSSRAYSNQPQHF.

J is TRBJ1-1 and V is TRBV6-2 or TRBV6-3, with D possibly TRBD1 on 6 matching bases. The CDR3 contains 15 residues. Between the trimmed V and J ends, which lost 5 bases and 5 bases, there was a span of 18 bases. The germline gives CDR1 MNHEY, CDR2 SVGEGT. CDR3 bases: TGTGCCAGCAGTAAAACACAACAGGGTTGGACTGAAGCTTTCTTT. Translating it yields CASSKTQQGWTEAFF.

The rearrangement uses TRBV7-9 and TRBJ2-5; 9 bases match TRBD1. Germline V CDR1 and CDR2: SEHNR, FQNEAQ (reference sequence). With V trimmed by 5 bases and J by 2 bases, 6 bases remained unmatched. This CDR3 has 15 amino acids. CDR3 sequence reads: CASSQDRGWQETQYF. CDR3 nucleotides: TGTGCCAGCAGCCAGGACAGGGGATGGCAAGAGACCCAGTACTTC.

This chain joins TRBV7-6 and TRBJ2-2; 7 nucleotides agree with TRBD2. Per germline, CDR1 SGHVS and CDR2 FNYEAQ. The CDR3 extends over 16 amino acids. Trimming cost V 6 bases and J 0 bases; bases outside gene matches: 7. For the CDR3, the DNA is TGTGCCAGCAGTTCCGACGGGGGGTCGAACACCGGGGAGCTGTTTTTT. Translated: CASSSDGGSNTGELFF. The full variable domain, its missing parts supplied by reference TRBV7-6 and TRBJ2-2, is GAGVSQSPRYKVTKRGQDVALRCDPISGHVSLYWYRQALGQGPEFLTYFNYEAQQDKSGLPNDRFSAERPEGSISTLTIQRTEQRDSAMYRCASSSDGGSNTGELFFGEGSRLTVL.

Here the CDR3 DNA reads TGTGCCAGCAGCTTTGGGACAGGGTTCTATGAGCAGTTCTTC. This sequence encodes CASSFGTGFYEQFF. The chain couples TRBV11-2 to TRBJ2-1; TRBD1 matches 9 bases. The CDR3 covers 14 residues. J gave up 8 bases and V 3 bases, and 5 bases lay outside the gene matches. Per germline, CDR1 SGHAT and CDR2 FQNNGV.

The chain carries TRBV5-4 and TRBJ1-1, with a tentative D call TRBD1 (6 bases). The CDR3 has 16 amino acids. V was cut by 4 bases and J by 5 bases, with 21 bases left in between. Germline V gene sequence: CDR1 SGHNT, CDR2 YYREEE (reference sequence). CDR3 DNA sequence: TGTGCCAGCAGCCTCGGAGGGGGGAGGGTTTTTACTGAAGCTTTCTTT. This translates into CASSLGGGRVFTEAFF. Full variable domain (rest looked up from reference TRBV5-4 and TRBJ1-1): ETGVTQSPTHLIKTRGQQVTLRCSSQSGHNTVSWYQQALGQGPQFIFQYYREEENGRGNFPPRFSGLQFPNYSSELNVNALELDDSALYLCASSLGGGRVFTEAFFGQGTRLTVV.

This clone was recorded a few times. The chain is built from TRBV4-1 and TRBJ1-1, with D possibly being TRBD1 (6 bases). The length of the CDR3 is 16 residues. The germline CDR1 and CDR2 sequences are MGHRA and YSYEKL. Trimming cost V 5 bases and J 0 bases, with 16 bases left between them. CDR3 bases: TGCGCCAGCAGCTACACTGTCAGGGACATGAACACTGAAGCTTTCTTT. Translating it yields CASSYTVRDMNTEAFF.

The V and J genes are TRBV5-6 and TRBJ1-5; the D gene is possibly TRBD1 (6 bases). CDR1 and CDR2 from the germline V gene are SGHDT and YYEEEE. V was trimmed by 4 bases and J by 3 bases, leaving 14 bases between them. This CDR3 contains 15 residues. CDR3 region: CASSVYRVANQPQHF. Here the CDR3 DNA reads TGTGCCAGCAGCGTCTACAGGGTGGCCAATCAGCCCCAGCATTTT.

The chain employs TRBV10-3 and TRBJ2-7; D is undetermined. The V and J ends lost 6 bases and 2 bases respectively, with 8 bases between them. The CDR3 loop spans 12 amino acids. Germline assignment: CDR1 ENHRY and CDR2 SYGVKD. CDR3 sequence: CAISRITYEQYV. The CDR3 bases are TGTGCCATCAGCCGTATAACCTACGAGCAGTACGTC.

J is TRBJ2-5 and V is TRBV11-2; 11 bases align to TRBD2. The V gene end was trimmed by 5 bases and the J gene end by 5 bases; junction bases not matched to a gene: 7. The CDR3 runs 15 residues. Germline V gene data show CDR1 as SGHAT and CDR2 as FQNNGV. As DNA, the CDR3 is TGTGCCAGCAGCGCGACTAGCGGGGTATTGGAGACCCAGTACTTC. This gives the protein CASSATSGVLETQYF.

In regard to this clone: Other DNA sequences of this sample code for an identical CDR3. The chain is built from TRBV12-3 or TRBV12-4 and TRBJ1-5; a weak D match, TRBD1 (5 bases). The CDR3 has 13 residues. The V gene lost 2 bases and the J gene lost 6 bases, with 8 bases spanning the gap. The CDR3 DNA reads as TGTGCCAGCAGTTTACAGGGTGGTCAGCCCCAGCATTTT. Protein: CASSLQGGQPQHF.

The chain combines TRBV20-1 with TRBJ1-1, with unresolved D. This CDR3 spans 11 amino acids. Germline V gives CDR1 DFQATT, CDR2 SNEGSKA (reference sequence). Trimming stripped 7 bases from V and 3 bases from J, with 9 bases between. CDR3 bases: TGCAGTGGGAGGCAAGACACTGAAGCTTTCTTT. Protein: CSGRQDTEAFF.

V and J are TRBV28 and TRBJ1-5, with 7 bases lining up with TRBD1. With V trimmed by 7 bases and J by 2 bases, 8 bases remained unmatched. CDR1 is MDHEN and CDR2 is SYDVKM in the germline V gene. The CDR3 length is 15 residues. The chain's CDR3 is CASIAGTVRNQPQHF. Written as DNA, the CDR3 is TGTGCCAGCATCGCCGGGACAGTCCGCAATCAGCCCCAGCATTTT.

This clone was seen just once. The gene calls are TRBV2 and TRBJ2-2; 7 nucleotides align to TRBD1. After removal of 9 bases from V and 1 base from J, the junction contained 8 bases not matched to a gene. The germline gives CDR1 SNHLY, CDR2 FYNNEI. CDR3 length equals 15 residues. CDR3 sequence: CASRNRGVNTGELFF. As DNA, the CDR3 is TGTGCCAGTAGGAACAGGGGCGTGAACACCGGGGAGCTGTTTTTT. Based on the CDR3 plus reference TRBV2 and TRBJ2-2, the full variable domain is EPEVTQTPSHQVTQMGQEVILRCVPISNHLYFYWYRQILGQKVEFLVSFYNNEISEKSEIFDDQFSVERPDGSNFTLKIRSTKLEDSAMYFCASRNRGVNTGELFFGEGSRLTVL.